This TCR beta chain was recorded in a study of OX40 agonist ivuxolimab in advanced cancers. In the study overall: As their treatment, patients were administered ivuxolimab, an agonistic anti-OX40 (CD134) antibody. Participants, 82.7% male, averaged around 60 years of age, ranging from roughly 20 to 79. Having had anti-PD-1, anti-PD-L1 or anti-CTLA-4 therapy before was allowed, and roughly 40% had some.

Regarding this clone: A read error may produce the germline difference seen at one junction end. This sample also contains other DNA sequences that code for the same CDR3.

The CDR3 is 15 amino acids. The germline V gene encodes CDR1 KGHSH and CDR2 LQKENI. Sequencing was performed with immunoSEQ multiplex PCR; in TCRdb, only in-frame clones are kept and a portion is missing. The data show some 85,000 clones, around 90% seen once. This material consisted of CD4+ or CD8+ T cells sorted from blood, taken in a trial of the OX40 agonist ivuxolimab. The TCR originated in an adult with an advanced solid tumor such as melanoma, head and neck, liver or kidney cancer. This chain uses TRBV18 with TRBJ1-4; D not resolved. The CDR3 coding sequence is TGTGCCAGCTCACCGGGTGGGCAGTATAATGAAAAGCTGTTTTTT. It translates to CASSPGGQYNEKLFF. Full variable domain (remainder filled in from reference TRBV18 and TRBJ1-4): NAGVMQNPRHLVRRRGQEARLRCSPMKGHSHVYWYRQLPEEGLKFMVYLQKENIIDESGMPKERFSAEFPKEGPSILRIQQVVRGDSAAYFCASSPGGQYNEKLFFGSGTQLSVL.